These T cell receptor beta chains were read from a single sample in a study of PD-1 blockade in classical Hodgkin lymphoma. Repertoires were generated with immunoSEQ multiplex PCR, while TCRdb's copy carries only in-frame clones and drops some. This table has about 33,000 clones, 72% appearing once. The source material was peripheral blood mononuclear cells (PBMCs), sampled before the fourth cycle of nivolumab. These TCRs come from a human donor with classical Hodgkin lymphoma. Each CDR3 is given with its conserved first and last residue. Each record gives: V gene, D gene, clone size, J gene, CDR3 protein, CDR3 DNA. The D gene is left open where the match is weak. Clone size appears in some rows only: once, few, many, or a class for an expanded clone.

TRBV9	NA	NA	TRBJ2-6	CASSAQGSGANVLTF	TGTGCCAGCAGCGCTCAGGGGTCTGGGGCCAACGTCCTGACTTTC
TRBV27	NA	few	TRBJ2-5	CASSWLMGQETQYF	TGTGCCAGCAGTTGGCTAATGGGGCAAGAGACCCAGTACTTC
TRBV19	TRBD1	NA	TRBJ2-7	CATTGGPYEQYF	TGTGCCACCACAGGGGGCCCCTACGAGCAGTACTTC
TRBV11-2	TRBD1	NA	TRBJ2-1	CASSLGYLGRGMNEQFF	TGTGCCAGCAGCTTAGGTTATTTGGGCAGGGGGATGAATGAGCAGTTCTTC
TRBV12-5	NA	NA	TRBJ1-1	CASGPSRQQGLNTEAFF	TGTGCTAGTGGTCCTTCGAGACAACAGGGCCTAAACACTGAAGCTTTCTTT
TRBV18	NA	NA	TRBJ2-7	CASSIEHVKYEQYF	TGTGCCAGCTCGATAGAGCACGTGAAATACGAGCAGTACTTC
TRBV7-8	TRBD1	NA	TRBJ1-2	CASSLGELDRGFFVYGYTF	TGTGCCAGCAGCTTAGGCGAGCTCGACAGGGGCTTTTTTGTCTATGGCTACACCTTC
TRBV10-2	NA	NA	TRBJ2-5	CASSESGGVKETQYF	TGCGCCAGCAGTGAGTCAGGGGGAGTAAAAGAGACCCAGTACTTC
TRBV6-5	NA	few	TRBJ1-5	CASRGGLRKDQPQHF	TGTGCCAGCAGGGGGGGACTCCGGAAGGACCAGCCCCAGCATTTT
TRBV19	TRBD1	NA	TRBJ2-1	CASRWDSYNEQFF	TGTGCCAGTAGGTGGGACAGTTACAATGAGCAGTTCTTC
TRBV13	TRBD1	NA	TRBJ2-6	CASSVDRGISGANVLTF	TGTGCCAGCAGCGTCGACAGGGGAATCTCTGGGGCCAACGTCCTGACTTTC
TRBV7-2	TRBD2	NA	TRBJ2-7	CASGYSAGLYEQYF	TGTGCCAGCGGCTATTCAGCGGGGCTCTACGAGCAGTACTTC
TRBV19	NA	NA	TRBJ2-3	CASSRTWDTQYF	TGTGCCAGTAGTAGGACCTGGGATACGCAGTATTTT
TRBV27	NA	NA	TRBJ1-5	CASSLTSSPGQPQHF	TGTGCCAGCAGTTTAACATCCTCCCCGGGCCAGCCCCAGCATTTT
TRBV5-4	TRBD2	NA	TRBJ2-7	CASSSSGISYEQYF	TGTGCCAGCAGCTCCAGCGGGATCTCCTACGAGCAGTACTTC
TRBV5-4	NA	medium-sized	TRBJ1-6	CASSSRLGRNYNSPLHF	TGTGCCAGCAGCTCTCGCCTCGGACGGAACTATAATTCACCCCTCCACTTT